One sample yielded the 15 T cell receptor beta chains listed below, sequenced in a study of monozygotic twins with inflammatory bowel disease. From the 5' RACE reads, TCRdb lists one entry per CDR3 protein and no DNA. The sample shows about 99,000 distinct CDR3 sequences, and less than 2% sits with its ten largest clones. Sequences were obtained from blood. The receptors were gathered from a human donor with ulcerative colitis or Crohn's disease, or a healthy co-twin of an affected twin (not recorded which).

The genes are TRBV7-2 and TRBJ2-1; TCRdb lists TRBD1, though no DNA is available to test this call. The germline gives CDR1 SGHTA, CDR2 FQGNSA. The CDR3 is made up of 13 amino acids. CDR3 region: CASSPRTETQQFF.

The chain combines TRBV30 with TRBJ2-1; TCRdb's D call, TRBD2, is unchecked because there is no DNA. The CDR3 sequence is 15 residues long. CDR1 and CDR2 from the germline V gene are GTSNPN and SVGIG (reference sequence). This chain's CDR3 is CAWSFSTSGNNEQFF.

V usage is TRBV12-3 or TRBV12-4 and J usage is TRBJ1-4. CDR3 length: 11 residues. CDR3 region: CASSLSEKLFF.

The genes are TRBV28 and TRBJ2-3; lacking DNA, the TRBD1 call made by TCRdb goes unchecked. The CDR3 extends over 16 amino acids. Germline loops: CDR1 MDHEN, CDR2 SYDVKM. CDR3 sequence: CASSGRGVGGIDTQYF.

This chain links TRBV20-1 with TRBJ1-1; TCRdb's D call, TRBD1, is unchecked because there is no DNA. There are 13 residues in the CDR3. Germline values: CDR1 DFQATT, CDR2 SNEGSKA (reference sequence). CDR3 in amino acids: CSAGQGKNTEAFF.

This rearrangement joins TRBV6-1 to TRBJ2-2. The CDR3 runs to 14 residues. Germline CDR1 and CDR2: MNHNS and SASEGT. The CDR3: CASRSRKPTGELFF.

The V call is TRBV11-2, the J call TRBJ1-1; TCRdb returns TRBD1, unconfirmable since there is no DNA. The CDR3 has 16 residues. CDR1 is SGHAT and CDR2 is FQNNGV in the germline V gene. CDR3 amino acids: CASTVRGRRMNTEAFF.

The chain joins TRBV28 to TRBJ2-7; the TCRdb D gene call, TRBD2, has no DNA to confirm it. CDR1 and CDR2 from the germline V gene are MDHEN and SYDVKM. This CDR3 has 11 amino acids. CDR3 residues: CASLSLYEQYF.

This chain connects TRBV7-6 to TRBJ2-1; checking the TCRdb D call of TRBD2 is not possible without DNA. The germline V gene has CDR1 SGHVS and CDR2 FNYEAQ. CDR3 size: 15 residues. The CDR3 protein is CASSPGGQTYNEQFF.

This chain uses TRBV5-5 with TRBJ2-2; TCRdb's D gene call, TRBD1, goes unchecked for lack of DNA. There are 13 residues in the CDR3. The germline gives CDR1 SGHKS, CDR2 YYEKEE (reference sequence). The CDR3 protein is CASSPPDTGELFF.

The chain employs TRBV7-8 and TRBJ1-5; TCRdb's D call, TRBD1, is unchecked because there is no DNA. The CDR3 is 19 residues long. The germline V gene has CDR1 SGHVS and CDR2 FQNEAQ. The CDR3 protein is CASSREGGVGSWSNQPQHF. Complete variable domain (other parts from reference TRBV7-8 and TRBJ1-5): GAGVSQSPRYKVAKRGQDVALRCDPISGHVSLFWYQQALGQGPEFLTYFQNEAQLDKSGLPSDRFFAERPEGSVSTLKIQRTQQEDSAVYLCASSREGGVGSWSNQPQHFGDGTRLSIL.

The chain employs TRBV6-5 and TRBJ2-7; no DNA is available, so the TRBD1 call from TCRdb remains unchecked. CDR3 size: 15 residues. From germline, CDR1 is MNHEY and CDR2 SVGAGI. CDR3 sequence reads: CASSYVQGVSYEQYF.

The genes are TRBV6-2 or TRBV6-3 and TRBJ2-1; there is no DNA to check the TCRdb D call of TRBD2. In germline, CDR1 is MNHEY, CDR2 SVGEGT. The CDR3 spans 17 residues. The CDR3 region is CASSQISGTSALWEQFF.

The CDR3 loop reads CSARDLRASYNEQFF. The gene calls are TRBV20-1 and TRBJ2-1. Germline-derived CDR1 and CDR2 are DFQATT and SNEGSKA (reference sequence). This CDR3 spans 15 amino acids.

J is TRBJ2-3 and V is TRBV20-1; TCRdb picks TRBD2, but there is no DNA to check that call. This CDR3 region has 11 residues. Germline loops: CDR1 DFQATT, CDR2 SNEGSKA (reference sequence). Here the CDR3 reads CSAFRLATQYF.